This T cell receptor (beta chain) stems from a study of T cell responses to AZD1222 COVID-19 vaccine. V was clipped by 0 bases and J by 6 bases, with 9 bases between them. CDR1 and CDR2 (germline): SEHNR, FQNEAQ (reference sequence). The length of the CDR3 is 14 residues. Only in-frame clones appear in the TCRdb table, and some are missing; sequencing was by immunoSEQ multiplex PCR. The sample has approximately 110,000 clones, roughly 88% seen once. The starting material was peripheral blood, obtained 28 days after the second AZD1222 dose. V gene TRBV7-9 combines with J gene TRBJ1-5; D uncertain. The sequence derives from an adult who received the AZD1222 COVID-19 vaccine. The CDR3 loop is CASSLAGYSQPQHF. The CDR3 DNA sequence: TGTGCCAGCAGCTTAGCGGGATATAGTCAGCCCCAGCATTTT. Looking up the rest from reference TRBV7-9 and TRBJ1-5 gives the full variable domain: DTGVSQNPRHKITKRGQNVTFRCDPISEHNRLYWYRQTLGQGPEFLTYFQNEAQLEKSRLLSDRFSAERPKGSFSTLEIQRTEQGDSAMYLCASSLAGYSQPQHFGDGTRLSIL.